Given below is one T cell receptor (beta chain) in context. No antigen is known for it. Germline CDR1 and CDR2: SGHDN and FVKESK. With 4 bases removed from V and 1 base from J, the gap between germline ends came to 13 bases. This CDR3 has 15 amino acids. This specimen belongs to a study of cytomegalovirus exposure and HLA in healthy donors. This PCR relied on a set of 60 Vbeta primers and 13 Jbeta primers. Original analysis: Unique TCR beta chains totaled 80 million to 100 million in a later count, with some 10 million of them shared. TCRdb's table, derived via immunoSEQ multiplex PCR, lists solely in-frame clones and lacks some. That table gives V, J and clone size, and the DNA gave D and trimming. The sample has fewer than 35,000 clones; roughly 89% are singletons. Overall study results and limits: Under in vitro conditions, a few CMV-associated chains were confirmed as specific for CMV antigens. The analysis excluded some indistinguishable V segments, including TRBV6-2 and TRBV6-3. A previous analysis found most TCR beta V segments productive roughly 87% or roughly 30% of the time.

The TCR was taken from a boy aged 5-17 years in good health and CMV-seronegative. The chain has TRBV14 and TRBJ1-1, with a tentative D call TRBD1 (5 bases). Sample: PBMCs. CDR3 amino acids: CASSRLGLANTEAFF. The CDR3 DNA reads TGTGCCAGCAGCCGATTGGGACTGGCGAACACTGAAGCTTTCTTT.